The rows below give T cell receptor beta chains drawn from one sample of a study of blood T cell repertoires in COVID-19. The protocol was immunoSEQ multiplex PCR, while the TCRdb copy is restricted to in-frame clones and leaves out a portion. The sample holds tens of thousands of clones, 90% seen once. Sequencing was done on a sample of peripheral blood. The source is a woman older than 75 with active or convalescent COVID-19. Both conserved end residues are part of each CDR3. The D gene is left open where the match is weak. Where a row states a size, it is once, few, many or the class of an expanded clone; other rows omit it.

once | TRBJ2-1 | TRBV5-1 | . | TGCGCCAGCAGCTCAACCACAGGGGACGGGGGCTATGGGCAGTTCTTC | CASSSTTGDGGYGQFF
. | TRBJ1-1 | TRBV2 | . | TGTGCCAGCAGTGAAATGGGCCGCTTGAACACTGAAGCTTTCTTT | CASSEMGRLNTEAFF
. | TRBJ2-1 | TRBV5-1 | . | TGCGCCAGCAGCACGCCGGGACTCACTTCCCGTGAGCAGTTCTTC | CASSTPGLTSREQFF
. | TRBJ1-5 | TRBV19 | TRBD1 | TGTGCCAGTAGGGGACAGGTGAAACAGCCCCAGCATTTT | CASRGQVKQPQHF
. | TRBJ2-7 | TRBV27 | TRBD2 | TGTGCCCGCAAGGGGAAGCGGGAGACCTACGAGCAGTACTTC | CARKGKRETYEQYF
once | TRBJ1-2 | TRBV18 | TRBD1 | TGTGCCAGCTCACCCTTTAACAGGGGTACTAACTATGGCTACACCTTC | CASSPFNRGTNYGYTF
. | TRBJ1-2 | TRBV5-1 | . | TGCGCCAGCAGCTTGGACAGGGAAAGATATGGCTACACCTTC | CASSLDRERYGYTF
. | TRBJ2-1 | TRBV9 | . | TGTGCCAGCAGCGTAGCGGGAGCTTTGGATGAGCAGTTCTTC | CASSVAGALDEQFF
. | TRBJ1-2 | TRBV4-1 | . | TGCGCCAGCAGCACCCGAGCAGGGAGGAATGGTGGCTACACCTTC | CASSTRAGRNGGYTF
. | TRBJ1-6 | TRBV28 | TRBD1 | TGTGCCAGCACCCGGGACAGGAATTCACCCCTCCACTTT | CASTRDRNSPLHF
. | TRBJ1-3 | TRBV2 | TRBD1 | TGTGCCAGCAGTTACGGACAGGGGGCTGTGGGAAACACCATATATTTT | CASSYGQGAVGNTIYF
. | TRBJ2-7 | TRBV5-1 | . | TGCGCCAGCAGCTCGGCCTACGAGCAGTACTTC | CASSSAYEQYF
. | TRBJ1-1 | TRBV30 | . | TGTGCCTGGAGTACTCAAAGCACTGAAGCTTTCTTT | CAWSTQSTEAFF
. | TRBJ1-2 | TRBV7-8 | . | TGTGCCAGCAGCAGGACAACTAACTATGGCTACACCTTC | CASSRTTNYGYTF
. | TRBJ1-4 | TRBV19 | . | TGTGCCAGTAGTATATCGACAGGTCGGCGGGAAAAACTGTTTTTT | CASSISTGRREKLFF
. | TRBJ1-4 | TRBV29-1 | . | TGCAGCGTTGCCCCAACAGGGACTAATGAAAAACTGTTTTTT | CSVAPTGTNEKLFF
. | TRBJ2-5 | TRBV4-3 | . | TGCGCCAGCAGCCAGGGGCAGGGTCAGACCCAGTACTTC | CASSQGQGQTQYF
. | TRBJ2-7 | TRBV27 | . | TGTGCCAGCAGTTATACGGGACTGCCCGGGGAGCAGTACTTC | CASSYTGLPGEQYF
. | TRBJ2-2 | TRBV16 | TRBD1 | TGTGCCAGCAGCCCCGGGACAGCGAACACCGGGGAGCTGTTTTTT | CASSPGTANTGELFF
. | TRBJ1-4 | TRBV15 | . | TGTGCCACCAGCGAAGGTACAGGGTTCCCAGGGGTAAAACTGTTTTTT | CATSEGTGFPGVKLFF
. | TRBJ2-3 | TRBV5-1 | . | TGCGCCAGCAGCTTGTTTCCAGGCCGTCACACAGATACGCAGTATTTT | CASSLFPGRHTDTQYF
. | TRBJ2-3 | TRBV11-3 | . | TGTGCCAGCAGCTTCGGCGCAGGCCTCACAGATACGCAGTATTTT | CASSFGAGLTDTQYF
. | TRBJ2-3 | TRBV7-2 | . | TGTGCCAGCAGCTTAGCCCACGGAGCAGATACGCAGTATTTT | CASSLAHGADTQYF
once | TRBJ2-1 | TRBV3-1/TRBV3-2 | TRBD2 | TGTGCCAGCAGCCAGCTAGCGGGAGCCTACAATGAGCAGTTCTTC | CASSQLAGAYNEQFF
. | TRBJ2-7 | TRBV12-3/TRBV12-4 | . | TGTGCCAGCAGTTCCATGACAGGAACCGAGCAGTACTTC | CASSSMTGTEQYF
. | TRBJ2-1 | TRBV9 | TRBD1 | TGTGCCAGCAGCGTAGGGGCAGGGGGCAATGAGCAGTTCTTC | CASSVGAGGNEQFF
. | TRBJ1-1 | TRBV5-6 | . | TGTGCCAGCCGGACAGTGATGAACACTGAAGCTTTCTTT | CASRTVMNTEAFF
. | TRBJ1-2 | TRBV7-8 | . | TGTGCCAGCAGCTTAAGGGCAGGGGTTGATGGCTACACCTTC | CASSLRAGVDGYTF
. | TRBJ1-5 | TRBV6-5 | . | TGTGCCAGCACGGGGGATCCGAGCAATCAGCCCCAGCATTTT | CASTGDPSNQPQHF
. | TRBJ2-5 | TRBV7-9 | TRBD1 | TGTGCCAGCGCGGTTGGACAGGGTTTCCGAAAGACCCAGTACTTC | CASAVGQGFRKTQYF
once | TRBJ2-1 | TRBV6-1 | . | TGTGCCAGCAGTGGACAGACGGATACCTATTACAATGAGCAGTTCTTC | CASSGQTDTYYNEQFF
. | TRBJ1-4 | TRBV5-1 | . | TGCGCCAGCAGCTCGCGACTACAGGGAGAGGGTGAAAAACTGTTTTTT | CASSSRLQGEGEKLFF
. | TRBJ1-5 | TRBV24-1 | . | TGTGCCACCAGCGGACAGTTCAATCAGCCCCAGCATTTT | CATSGQFNQPQHF
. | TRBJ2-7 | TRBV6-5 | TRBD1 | TGTGCCAGCAGTCCGGGACAGGGAGTGTACGAGCAGTACTTC | CASSPGQGVYEQYF
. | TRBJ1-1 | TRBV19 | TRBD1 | TGTGCCAGTAGTATAGTACCAGGGGGTCGTACTGAAGCTTTCTTT | CASSIVPGGRTEAFF
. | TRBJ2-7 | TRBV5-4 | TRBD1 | TGTGCCAGCAGCCGGGGACAGGGCGCCTACGAGCAGTACTTC | CASSRGQGAYEQYF
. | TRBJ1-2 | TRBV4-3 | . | TGCGCCAGCAGCCAAGGTCAAAGGAGTCACTATGGCTACACCTTC | CASSQGQRSHYGYTF
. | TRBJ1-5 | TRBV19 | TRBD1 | TGTGCCAGTAGTCCGCGGACAGGGGTGACCAATCAGCCCCAGCATTTT | CASSPRTGVTNQPQHF
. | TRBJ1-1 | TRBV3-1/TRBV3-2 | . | TGTGCCAGCAGTCCGCACGTGGGGGCCACTGAAGCTTTCTTT | CASSPHVGATEAFF
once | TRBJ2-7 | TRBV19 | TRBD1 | TGTGCCAGTAGCGCCGGGACAGGCTACGAGCAGTACTTC | CASSAGTGYEQYF
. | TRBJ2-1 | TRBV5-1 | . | TGCGCCAGCAGGCGAGAAACTAACAATGAGCAGTTCTTC | CASRRETNNEQFF
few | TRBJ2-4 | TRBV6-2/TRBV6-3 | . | TGTGCCAGCAGTTACGGGGGGGCGGCCAAAAACATTCAGTACTTC | CASSYGGAAKNIQYF